The source of this TCR beta chain is a study of blood T cells in healthy people across ages. Whole-study results and caveats: The recorded TCR beta diversity per million T cells decreased in a roughly linear manner with age.

About this clonotype: Its antigen is not known.

With 4 bases removed from V and 6 bases from J, the gap between germline ends came to 19 bases. Germline V gene lookup returns CDR1 MRHNA and CDR2 SNTAGT. The CDR3 covers 16 residues. Next came a second PCR, run for about 7 to 12 cycles, which used a sample-barcoded 5' primer along with a J-beta primer mix. MiXCR was run by TCRdb on the 5' RACE reads, yielding one entry per CDR3 protein. The sample has roughly 1.6 million distinct CDR3 sequences; roughly a third are singletons. The chain is built from TRBV6-4 and TRBJ2-1; tentatively, D is TRBD2 (6 bases). Material for sequencing was blood. The TCR sequence derives from a woman aged 25 to 39 in good health. CDR3 bases: TGTGCCAGCAGTGCACTTTATGGGGAGGTGTCCAATGAGCAGTTCTTC. It codes for CASSALYGEVSNEQFF.